This TCR beta chain was captured by sequencing in a study of a mutant IDH1 vaccine in newly diagnosed glioma. Study-wide background: In some groups vaccination began 4-6 weeks post-radiotherapy; others received it with temozolomide. Pretreatment consisted of radiotherapy, temozolomide, or both, with most receiving both.

Comment on this clone: The antigen remains unidentified.

The CDR3 is 14 residues long. Trimming took off 4 bases at V and 1 base at J, with 10 bases between the two ends. Germline CDR1 reads SEHNR; CDR2 reads FQNEAQ (reference sequence). Time point specified: week 35, safety follow-up. Doses consisted of 300 ug of mutant IDH1 20-mer peptide each, paired with topical imiquimod. Eight vaccinations went to patients in weeks 1, 3, 5, 7, 11, 15, 19, 23. Libraries were prepared by immunoSEQ multiplex PCR; TCRdb keeps only in-frame clonotypes and omits some of them. The sample has around 50,000 clones; around 89% are singletons. Study outcomes and limitations: There seemed to be no relation between pseudoprogression and changes in top peripheral T cell clonotypes.

The chain combines TRBV7-9 with TRBJ2-5; weak D call: TRBD1 (6 bases). The TCR was taken from a woman aged 40-49 years with glioma. The sample in question was PBMCs, obtained from a glioma patient whose treatment included an IDH1 peptide vaccine. This chain's CDR3 is CASSSDRSQETQYF. The DNA of the CDR3 is TGTGCCAGCAGCTCTGACAGGAGCCAAGAGACCCAGTACTTC.